This T cell receptor (beta chain) is from a study of Tregs in tolerant kidney transplant recipients. Findings and caveats of the study: Tolerant patients' donor-specific Tregs expanded beyond overall Tregs, suggesting antigen-driven growth. The most relevant donor-specific Treg TCRbeta repertoire apparently came from expansion with activated donor B cells. Changing PCR primers prevented nucleotide comparison between some patients' samples.

FACS sorting followed a 6-day coculture of CFSE-labeled recipient PBMCs with irradiated graft donor PBMCs. As for this clone: Its antigen is unidentified. The read terminates 3 residues ahead of where the CDR3 ends, so the germline J gene completes it.

The germline gives CDR1 SGHNT, CDR2 YYREEE (reference sequence). This CDR3 has 15 amino acids. V was pared by 4 bases and J by 7 bases, with 15 bases between. Some clones are missing from TCRdb's copy, which holds only in-frame ones; the method was immunoSEQ multiplex PCR. The sample's table shows about 2,700 clones. The chain joins TRBV5-4 to TRBJ1-6; D is perhaps TRBD1 (5 bases). Material: CD8+ T cells from blood cultured with allogeneic cells, obtained before the transplant. The clonotype was recovered from a human patient who received a combined kidney and bone marrow transplant. CDR3 DNA, as far as it was read: TGTGCCAGCAGCCCCGCGGGGGGGGAAAATTCACCC. Its translation: CASSPAGGENSP. In full, the CDR3 is CASSPAGGENSPLHF. Filled out from reference TRBV5-4 and TRBJ1-6, the complete variable domain reads ETGVTQSPTHLIKTRGQQVTLRCSSQSGHNTVSWYQQALGQGPQFIFQYYREEENGRGNFPPRFSGLQFPNYSSELNVNALELDDSALYLCASSPAGGENSPLHFGNGTRLTVT.